The source of this T cell receptor beta chain is a study of graft-versus-host responses after intestinal transplantation. Germline CDR1 reads SNHLY; CDR2 reads FYNNEI. The V end lost 4 bases, the J end lost 5 bases, and 11 bases lay between the germline ends. The CDR3 covers 13 residues. Sequencing used immunoSEQ multiplex PCR; TCRdb keeps in-frame clones, though not all of them. The repertoire has 140,000 or so clones, roughly 91% of them found once; the top ten carry around 0.2%. General observations from the study: Recipient marrow harbored GvH clones, some of which surfaced first in ileum or blood. Allografts carried high graft-versus-host to host-versus-graft clonal ratios in patients having graft-donor T cell macrochimerism.

Notes on this clone: Its antigen remains unidentified.

The rearrangement links TRBV2 to TRBJ2-5; possibly TRBD1 for D (5 bases). The sample was unstimulated CD4+ T cells sorted from spleen or lymph node cells, taken before intestinal transplant. The receptor was isolated from a human donor who received an intestinal transplant. The CDR3 here is CASSGLGPETQYF. In DNA form, the CDR3 reads TGTGCCAGCAGTGGTTTGGGGCCGGAGACCCAGTACTTC.